The clone carrying this TCR beta chain was detected only a few times. As yet, its antigen is unknown. The data were obtained in a study of long-term antiretroviral therapy in people with HIV. Findings of the study overall: Clonal populations expanded prior to ART predominated within the repertoire at all time points. The study found that diversity rose after ART but stayed below transplant donor controls.

Runs used v3.0 of the immunoSEQ assay and were done at survey level. Clones were sequenced by immunoSEQ multiplex PCR, and TCRdb holds only the in-frame ones, with some missing. The sample has fewer than 30,000 clones, 81% seen once; the top ten hold 16%. Germline CDR1 SGHAT, CDR2 FQNNGV. Trimming pared 5 bases from V and 7 bases from J, leaving 11 bases between. The CDR3 loop spans 12 amino acids. J is TRBJ1-2 and V is TRBV11-2, with D unresolved. This clonotype was sampled from a woman between 18 and 30 years old with HIV. This specimen consisted of unsorted PBMCs, obtained at the start of antiretroviral therapy, before treatment. CDR3 DNA: TGTGCCAGCAGCCCCCGACCTATTGGCTACACCTTC. Translating it yields CASSPRPIGYTF.